This TCR beta chain derives from a study of control samples from healthy donors and cancer patients. TCRdb keeps only in-frame clones here, not all; method: immunoSEQ multiplex PCR. The sample holds about 39,000 clones, 83% seen once. Trimming pared 6 bases from V and 4 bases from J, leaving 12 bases between. CDR3 size: 13 residues. The origin of this receptor is a man aged 55 to 70 in good health. The rearrangement uses TRBV12-3 or TRBV12-4 and TRBJ1-2, with D uncertain. Sequenced sample: blood. Written as DNA, the CDR3 is TGTGCCAGCAGCCAGGATGATCTCTATGGCTACACCTTC. Protein product: CASSQDDLYGYTF.